One and the same sample provided the 5 T cell receptor beta chains below, sequenced in a study of OX40 agonist ivuxolimab in advanced cancers. Using immunoSEQ multiplex PCR, the repertoire was profiled, and TCRdb retains in-frame clones only, with some absent. The sample comprises approximately 66,000 clones, over 80% of which are singletons, and approximately 3.2% rests with the top ten. This sample comprised CD4+ or CD8+ T cells sorted from blood, obtained in a trial of the OX40 agonist ivuxolimab. Every receptor here comes from an adult with an advanced solid tumor such as melanoma, head and neck, liver or kidney cancer.

V and J are TRBV5-1 and TRBJ2-7, with 8 positions matching TRBD2. The CDR3 totals 16 residues. V was clipped by 4 bases and J by 9 bases; unmatched bases: 18. The germline V gene has CDR1 SGHRS and CDR2 YFSETQ. The CDR3 is CASSLGASGRTNPQYF. The CDR3 DNA reads as TGCGCCAGCAGCCTGGGGGCTAGCGGGCGGACTAACCCGCAGTACTTC.

The chain carries TRBV7-9 and TRBJ2-5, with TRBD2 identical over 12 bases. Germline lookup yields CDR1 SEHNR and CDR2 FQNEAQ (reference sequence). J gave up 2 bases and V 3 bases, and 10 bases lay outside the gene matches. This CDR3 spans 18 amino acids. CDR3 bases: TGTGCCAGCAGCTTGCCCCAGCGACTAGCGGGGGTACAAGAGACCCAGTACTTC. Amino acid sequence: CASSLPQRLAGVQETQYF.

The chain joins TRBV28 to TRBJ2-3; 8 bases are a match to TRBD2. V trimming: 7 bases; J trimming: 2 bases; junction bases outside the gene matches: 5. The CDR3 sequence is 14 residues long. CDR1 MDHEN and CDR2 SYDVKM come from the germline V gene. In nucleotides, the CDR3 is TGTGCCAGCATACGGGGGGGCAACACAGATACGCAGTATTTT. Translating gives CASIRGGNTDTQYF.

The chain links TRBV5-1 to TRBJ2-2; no clear D. Germline assignment: CDR1 SGHRS and CDR2 YFSETQ. The CDR3 spans 15 residues. With 0 bases removed from V and 4 bases from J, the gap between germline ends came to 10 bases. CDR3 coding DNA: TGCGCCAGCAGCTTGGACATTGTGGGCACCGGGGAGCTGTTTTTT. This codes for CASSLDIVGTGELFF.

DNA of the CDR3: TGTGCCAGCAGCTTTTTAGCGGGGGAGCACTACGAGCAGTACTTC. As protein: CASSFLAGEHYEQYF. V gene TRBV7-3 combines with J gene TRBJ2-7; 9 positions match TRBD2. The CDR3 sequence is 15 residues long. V shed 3 bases and J 3 bases; nucleotides not matched to a gene: 6. Germline V gene sequence: CDR1 SGHTA, CDR2 FQGTGA.